The rows below give T cell receptor beta chains drawn from one sample of a study of blood T cell repertoires in COVID-19. Assay: immunoSEQ multiplex PCR; the TCRdb copy retains only in-frame clones and omits some. The sample holds 270,000 or so clones, 85% to 90% seen once. Sequencing used peripheral blood. These receptors were obtained from a human donor in a cohort sampled during active COVID-19. The CDR3 runs from the conserved cysteine through the conserved F or W. The D gene is left open where the match is weak. Clone size is given for some rows only: seen once, a few or many times, or a class if the clone is expanded.

d_gene	j_gene	v_gene	abundance	CDR3aa	CDR3nt
NA	TRBJ2-2	TRBV7-2	NA	CASSLGRGRGGELFF	TGTGCCAGCAGCTTGGGCCGAGGGCGAGGAGGGGAGCTGTTTTTT
NA	TRBJ1-2	TRBV3-1/TRBV3-2	NA	CASSPTFEVYGYTF	TGTGCCAGCAGCCCGACGTTCGAGGTTTATGGCTACACCTTC
NA	TRBJ1-5	TRBV3-1/TRBV3-2	NA	CASSRRGAGNQPQHF	TGTGCCAGCAGCCGGCGGGGGGCTGGCAATCAGCCCCAGCATTTT
NA	TRBJ1-2	TRBV2	NA	CASGSGTIYYGYTF	TGTGCCAGCGGTTCCGGGACAATTTATTATGGCTACACCTTC
NA	TRBJ2-1	TRBV11-2	NA	CASSLGGRGSYNEQFF	TGTGCCAGCAGCTTAGGGGGTCGCGGGTCCTACAATGAGCAGTTCTTC
TRBD2	TRBJ2-3	TRBV11-2	NA	CASSLHPSGREADTQYF	TGTGCCAGCAGCTTGCATCCTAGCGGGAGGGAGGCAGATACGCAGTATTTT
NA	TRBJ1-3	TRBV5-1	NA	CASSSSSGNTIYF	TGCGCCAGCAGTTCCAGCTCTGGAAACACCATATATTTT
TRBD1	TRBJ1-2	TRBV28	NA	CASSPADRAYGYTF	TGTGCCAGCAGCCCCGCGGACAGGGCTTATGGCTACACCTTC
NA	TRBJ2-5	TRBV5-4	NA	CASSLAAGKETQYF	TGTGCCAGCAGCTTGGCAGCGGGCAAAGAGACCCAGTACTTC
NA	TRBJ2-3	TRBV6-5	few	CASRGAGDLTQYF	TGTGCCAGCAGGGGGGCAGGAGACCTCACGCAGTATTTT
NA	TRBJ2-2	TRBV21-1	once	CASSKVRQGAQKTGELFF	TGTGCCAGCAGCAAAGTTAGACAGGGGGCGCAAAAAACCGGGGAGCTGTTTTTT
TRBD1	TRBJ1-1	TRBV3-1/TRBV3-2	few	CASSQTDRRNTEAFF	TGTGCCAGCAGCCAGACGGACAGGAGGAACACTGAAGCTTTCTTT
TRBD2	TRBJ2-7	TRBV28	NA	CASGNAGTRPYEQYF	TGTGCCAGCGGAAACGCCGGGACTAGGCCCTACGAGCAGTACTTC
NA	TRBJ2-2	TRBV5-1	few	CASRGGRINTGELFF	TGCGCCAGCAGGGGGGGAAGGATAAACACCGGGGAGCTGTTTTTT
TRBD2	TRBJ2-7	TRBV3-1/TRBV3-2	NA	CASSAGTSSNEQYF	TGTGCCAGCAGCGCCGGGACTAGCTCGAATGAGCAGTACTTC
TRBD2	TRBJ2-3	TRBV7-2	NA	CASSLPTSGTPDTQYF	TGTGCCAGCAGCTTGCCTACTAGCGGGACTCCAGATACGCAGTATTTT
TRBD1	TRBJ2-3	TRBV5-1	NA	CASSTGGGTDTQYF	TGCGCCAGCAGTACAGGGGGTGGCACAGATACGCAGTATTTT
NA	TRBJ1-1	TRBV7-3	NA	CASSLLAGTEAFF	TGTGCCAGCAGCTTACTCGCCGGGACTGAAGCTTTCTTT
NA	TRBJ2-1	TRBV5-8	once	CASSSRNEQFF	TGTGCCAGCAGCTCCCGGAATGAGCAGTTCTTC
NA	TRBJ2-1	TRBV12-3/TRBV12-4	NA	CASSLQAHEQFF	TGTGCCAGCAGTTTGCAAGCCCATGAGCAGTTCTTC
NA	TRBJ2-7	TRBV27	few	CASGLGGYEQYF	TGTGCCAGCGGGCTCGGTGGGTACGAGCAGTACTTC
NA	TRBJ1-1	TRBV14	NA	CASSVGDADTEAFF	TGTGCCAGCAGCGTGGGAGATGCGGACACTGAAGCTTTCTTT
NA	TRBJ2-1	TRBV30	NA	CAWSTGATNEQFF	TGTGCCTGGAGTACGGGAGCAACCAATGAGCAGTTCTTC
TRBD1	TRBJ2-1	TRBV4-3	NA	CASSQDRDRGIGQFF	TGCGCCAGCAGCCAAGACCGGGACAGGGGTATCGGGCAGTTCTTC
NA	TRBJ2-6	TRBV4-2	NA	CASSQEFPTASGANVLTF	TGTGCCAGCAGCCAAGAATTTCCAACAGCCTCTGGGGCCAACGTCCTGACTTTC
TRBD2	TRBJ2-7	TRBV30	NA	CASRLAGGPPSYEQYF	TGTGCCTCCCGACTAGCGGGAGGGCCCCCCTCCTACGAGCAGTACTTC
NA	TRBJ2-1	TRBV2	NA	CASSVWGTPNEQFF	TGTGCCAGCAGTGTGTGGGGGACTCCCAATGAGCAGTTCTTC
TRBD2	TRBJ2-3	TRBV30	once	CAWIGAGGLDTQYF	TGTGCCTGGATCGGAGCGGGAGGCTTGGATACGCAGTATTTT
TRBD1	TRBJ1-6	TRBV27	NA	CASSLSTGVGSSYNSPLHF	TGTGCCAGCAGTTTATCTACAGGGGTCGGGAGCTCCTATAATTCACCCCTCCACTTT
NA	TRBJ2-7	TRBV7-8	few	CASSLARGALSYEQYF	TGTGCCAGCAGCTTAGCCAGGGGCGCACTCTCCTACGAGCAGTACTTC
NA	TRBJ2-2	TRBV3-1/TRBV3-2	few	CASSRYSQVSGELFF	TGTGCCAGCAGCCGATACTCTCAGGTTTCCGGGGAGCTGTTTTTT
TRBD1	TRBJ1-2	TRBV7-9	NA	CASSLGDTGVLGYTF	TGTGCCAGCAGCTTAGGAGATACAGGGGTATTAGGCTACACCTTC
NA	TRBJ2-1	TRBV6-5	NA	CASSLTAGSYNEQFF	TGTGCCAGCAGTCTCACTGCAGGTTCCTACAATGAGCAGTTCTTC
NA	TRBJ2-7	TRBV3-1/TRBV3-2	NA	CASSLRGGSSYEQYF	TGTGCCAGCAGCCTGAGGGGGGGAAGCTCCTACGAGCAGTACTTC
TRBD1	TRBJ1-1	TRBV2	NA	CASSEDRVEAFF	TGTGCCAGCAGTGAGGACAGGGTTGAAGCTTTCTTT
TRBD2	TRBJ2-1	TRBV29-1	NA	CSVDAGAILGEQFF	TGCAGCGTTGATGCGGGAGCTATCCTGGGCGAGCAGTTCTTC
NA	TRBJ2-3	TRBV11-2	NA	CASSSHQGGTDTQYF	TGTGCCAGCAGCTCACACCAGGGTGGGACAGATACGCAGTATTTT
NA	TRBJ2-1	TRBV19	NA	CASSRAGVGGRSTHNEQFF	TGTGCCAGTAGTAGGGCCGGGGTTGGGGGGAGATCGACGCACAATGAGCAGTTCTTC
NA	TRBJ2-3	TRBV27	NA	CASSARGLDTQYF	TGTGCCAGCAGTGCCAGGGGATTAGATACGCAGTATTTT
NA	TRBJ2-6	TRBV3-1/TRBV3-2	NA	CASTGVGGANVLTF	TGTGCCAGCACCGGGGTAGGAGGGGCCAACGTCCTGACTTTC
NA	TRBJ2-2	TRBV2	NA	CASRATRAGELFF	TGTGCCAGCAGGGCCACTAGAGCCGGGGAGCTGTTTTTT
NA	TRBJ1-1	TRBV3-1/TRBV3-2	NA	CASSQAFQVKAFF	TGTGCCAGCAGCCAAGCGTTTCAGGTAAAAGCTTTCTTT
TRBD2	TRBJ2-1	TRBV7-9	NA	CASRLADHNEQFF	TGTGCCAGCAGACTAGCGGATCACAATGAGCAGTTCTTC
TRBD1	TRBJ2-7	TRBV4-1	NA	CASSLGTGATSYEQYF	TGCGCCAGCAGCCTTGGGACAGGGGCAACTTCCTACGAGCAGTACTTC
TRBD1	TRBJ1-6	TRBV7-9	few	CASSLGGQGNSPLHF	TGTGCCAGCAGCTTAGGGGGACAGGGGAATTCACCCCTCCACTTT
TRBD1	TRBJ1-1	TRBV7-9	few	CASSLGTGAVSAAFF	TGTGCCAGCAGCTTAGGGACAGGGGCTGTCTCGGCAGCTTTCTTT
NA	TRBJ2-6	TRBV28	NA	CASTPRGQQTGANVLTF	TGTGCCAGCACCCCTCGAGGACAGCAGACTGGGGCCAACGTCCTGACTTTC
TRBD1	TRBJ1-2	TRBV6-5	many	CASRGPGTGNYGYTF	TGTGCCAGCAGGGGTCCCGGGACAGGGAACTATGGCTACACCTTC
TRBD2	TRBJ2-1	TRBV30	NA	CAWSLAGGPTQLGQFF	TGTGCCTGGAGTTTAGCGGGAGGACCTACTCAATTGGGGCAGTTCTTC
NA	TRBJ1-6	TRBV27	NA	CASRRGGWSYNSPLHF	TGTGCCAGCAGACGGGGGGGATGGTCCTATAATTCACCCCTCCACTTT
TRBD1	TRBJ1-4	TRBV29-1	NA	CSVTGATNEKLFF	TGCAGCGTGACAGGGGCAACTAATGAAAAACTGTTTTTT
NA	TRBJ1-1	TRBV7-9	NA	CASSFIQESTEAFF	TGTGCCAGCAGCTTTATACAGGAGTCCACTGAAGCTTTCTTT